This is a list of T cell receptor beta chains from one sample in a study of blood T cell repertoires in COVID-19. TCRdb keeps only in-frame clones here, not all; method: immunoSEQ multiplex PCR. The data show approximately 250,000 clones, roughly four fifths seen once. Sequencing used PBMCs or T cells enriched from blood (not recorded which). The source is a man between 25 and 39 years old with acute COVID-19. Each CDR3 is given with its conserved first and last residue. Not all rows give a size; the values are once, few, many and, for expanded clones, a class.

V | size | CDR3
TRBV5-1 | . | CASSLVLGPVPDGYTF
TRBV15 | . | CATSRKGDPSTDTQYF
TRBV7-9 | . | CASSLGARNTEAFF
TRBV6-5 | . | CATNVGRVYGYTF
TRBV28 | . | CASRLSHTEAFF
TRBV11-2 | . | CASSLVGAGNTEAFF
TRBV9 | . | CASSPTTNQPQHF
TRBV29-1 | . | CSVENRGKETQYF
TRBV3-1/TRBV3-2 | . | CASSPRQGAYTGELFF
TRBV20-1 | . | CSARIRDGYTF
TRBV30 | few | CAWSVQSGVANEQFF
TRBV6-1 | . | CASSEAGGLGNQPQHF
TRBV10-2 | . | CASRLEGDQPQHF
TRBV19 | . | CASSPAKTRNEKLFF
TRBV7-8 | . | CASSEGQPYGYTF
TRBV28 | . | CATLDGGSKNIQYF
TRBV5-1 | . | CASSLGFGGPNTGELFF
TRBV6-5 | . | CASSADINQPQHF
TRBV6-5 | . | CAGGLAGATDTQYF
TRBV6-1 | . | CASSEAGDYGYTF
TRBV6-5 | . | CASSPDAGNLYGYTF
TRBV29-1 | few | CSVAGVSTDTQYF
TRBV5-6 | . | CASSVPGLWNSPLHF
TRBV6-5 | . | CASRTGIQPQHF
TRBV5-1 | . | CASSPTSGGLYNEQFF
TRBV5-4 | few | CASQTSGGNTGELFF
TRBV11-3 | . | CASSTIHRGTSVHEQFF
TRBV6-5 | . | CASSSRDYGYTF
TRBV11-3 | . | CASSLQLGRSTDTQYF
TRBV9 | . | CASSPRFPPGLAGVFEQFF
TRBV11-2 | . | CASSLIDRSRASGANVLTF
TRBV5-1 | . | CASSSSDRGEAKNIQYF
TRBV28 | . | CATTGTGDQETQYF
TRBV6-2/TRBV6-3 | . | CASSYGGGTNQPQHF
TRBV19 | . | CASSPRGTGGAGGYTF
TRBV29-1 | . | CSVEPTPFF
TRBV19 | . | CASDRGVSTDTQYF
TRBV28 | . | CASSTSSKKLFF
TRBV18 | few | CASSPGLQDSGNTIYF
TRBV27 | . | CASSLSQGASNSPLHF
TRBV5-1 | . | CASSPGGGDEKLFF
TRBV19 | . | CASKKQGWEKLFF
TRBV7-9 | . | CASSPRGLESPLHF
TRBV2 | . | CASGGIVTSGNTIYF
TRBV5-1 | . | CASSLHRGNTEAFF
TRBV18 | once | CASSPRLATNEKLFF
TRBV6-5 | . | CASSPGTLQETQYF
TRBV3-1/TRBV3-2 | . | CASRVGQNTGELFF
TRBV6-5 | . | CATKGESGANVLTF
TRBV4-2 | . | CASSQGEATDTQYF
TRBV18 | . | CASSSAPTGTRSPLHF
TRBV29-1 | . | CSVESLALEGETQYF
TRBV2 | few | CASSVEGDTEAFF
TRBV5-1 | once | CASSLAGTSGGQWDTGELFF
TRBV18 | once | CASSRTGGDVRDTQYF
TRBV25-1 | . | CASSVHREAFF
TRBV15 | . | CATGTANSPLHF
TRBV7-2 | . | CASSLGLTGAGSPLHF
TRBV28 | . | CASSLTGRANYGYTF
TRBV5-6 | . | CASSDGQYTGELFF